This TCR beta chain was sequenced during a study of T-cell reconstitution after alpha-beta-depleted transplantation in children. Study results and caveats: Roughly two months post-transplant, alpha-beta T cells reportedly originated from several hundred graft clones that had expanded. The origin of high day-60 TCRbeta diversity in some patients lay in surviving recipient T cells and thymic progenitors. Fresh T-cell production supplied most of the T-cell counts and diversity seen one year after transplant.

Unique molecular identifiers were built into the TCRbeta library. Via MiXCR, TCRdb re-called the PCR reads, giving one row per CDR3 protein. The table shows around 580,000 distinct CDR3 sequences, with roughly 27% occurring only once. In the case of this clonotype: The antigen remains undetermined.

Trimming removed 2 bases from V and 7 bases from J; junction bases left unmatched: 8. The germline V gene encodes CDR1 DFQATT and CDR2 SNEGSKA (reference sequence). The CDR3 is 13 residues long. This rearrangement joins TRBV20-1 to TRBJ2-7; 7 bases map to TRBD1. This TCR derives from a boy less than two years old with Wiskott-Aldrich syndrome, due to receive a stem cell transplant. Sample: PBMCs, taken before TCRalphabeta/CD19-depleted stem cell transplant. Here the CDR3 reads CSARSNRGREQYF. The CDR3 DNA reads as TGCAGTGCTAGATCTAACAGGGGCCGGGAGCAGTACTTC.